The clone carrying this T cell receptor beta chain was seen a few times. These data originate in a study of response to subunit inactivated influenza vaccine. Each CDR3 protein is one row after TCRdb ran MiXCR on the RT-PCR reads. This table holds about 830,000 distinct CDR3 sequences, less than 20% found once. CDR1 is SGHRS and CDR2 is YFSETQ in the germline V gene. The CDR3 is 14 amino acids. V lost 4 bases to trimming and J lost 4 bases; unmatched junction nucleotides: 6. This rearrangement joins TRBV5-1 to TRBJ1-2, with 8 bases lining up with TRBD1. The input for sequencing was PBMCs from blood, taken approximately 5 days after vaccination. This receptor was obtained from a man in his fifties or sixties who received an inactivated influenza vaccine. CDR3 bases: TGCGCCAGCAGCCCACGACAGGGGCTCTATGGCTACACCTTC. It codes for CASSPRQGLYGYTF.